This T cell receptor beta chain stems from a study of CD8 T cells in Susac syndrome. Germline V gene lookup returns CDR1 SEHNR and CDR2 FQNEAQ (reference sequence). This CDR3 has 18 residues. The V gene end was trimmed by 3 bases and the J gene end by 1 base; junction bases not matched to a gene: 8. RNA amounts of 0.5 to 1 ug underwent reverse transcription with random hexamers. TCRdb fed the immunoSEQ multiplex PCR reads into MiXCR, producing one record per CDR3 protein. Here the sample spans hundreds of thousands of distinct CDR3 sequences, over 85% being singletons. The sequencing input was CD4+ T cells from PBMCs. This clonotype was obtained from a human donor with multiple sclerosis. The chain couples TRBV7-9 to TRBJ2-2; 10 nucleotides line up with TRBD2. CDR3 loop: CASSFWRTSGRNTGELFF. CDR3 nucleotide sequence: TGTGCCAGCAGCTTTTGGAGGACTAGCGGAAGGAACACCGGGGAGCTGTTTTTT.